This T cell receptor beta chain emerged from a study of T-cell memory formation after mild COVID-19. Germline V gene data show CDR1 as MGHRA and CDR2 as YSYEKL. CDR3 size: 14 residues. V lost 0 bases, J lost 1 base, and 5 bases lay in between. TCRdb recomputed calls from the 5' RACE reads with MiXCR, one row per CDR3 protein. The sample yields 120,000 to 150,000 distinct CDR3 sequences, roughly 21% seen once. The chain employs TRBV4-1 and TRBJ2-3; D remains unclear. The sample comprised PBMCs or a T cell subset sorted from them (not recorded which). The source is an adult woman who had mild COVID-19 (a few samples of this study predate the infection). Cell type and time point are not known. The CDR3 DNA is TGCGCCAGCAGCCAAGATCCGGGCACAGATACGCAGTATTTT. Translation: CASSQDPGTDTQYF.